Listed here is a single T cell receptor beta chain. Its antigen is unknown. J gave up 2 bases and V 2 bases, and 4 bases lay outside the gene matches. This CDR3 spans 17 amino acids. Germline-derived CDR1 and CDR2 are LGHNA and YNFKEQ. This sample is part of a study of cytomegalovirus exposure and HLA in healthy donors. About the study: An earlier analysis found around 120 million unique TCR beta sequences from 200 million or so T cells. Study results and limitations: The productive fraction for most TCR beta V segments was about 87% or about 30% in an earlier analysis. Later analysis identified a missense DCLRE1C variant that was linked to TCR beta V- and J-gene trimming. Sequencing had likely introduced a cluster of highly shared sequence variants as an artifact.

Both 60 Vbeta primers and 13 Jbeta primers went into the PCR. Some clones are missing from TCRdb's copy, which holds only in-frame ones; the method was immunoSEQ multiplex PCR. The data show a few hundred thousand clones, over 60% seen once. This clonotype was obtained from a man aged 18 to 30 in good health and CMV-seronegative. This rearrangement joins TRBV4-2 to TRBJ2-5; 14 bases align to TRBD2. Sample: PBMCs. The CDR3 coding sequence is TGTGCCAGCAGCCAATCGACTAGCGGGGGGGGACAAGAGACCCAGTACTTC. It specifies CASSQSTSGGGQETQYF.